This T cell receptor (beta chain) appears in the sequencing data of a study of OX40 agonist ivuxolimab in advanced cancers. Study-wide context: Dose-escalation patients' cancers were hepatocellular carcinoma, melanoma, renal cell or head and neck cancer. About 40% of patients had received prior checkpoint inhibitor therapy.

Generated by immunoSEQ multiplex PCR, the TCRdb table keeps only in-frame clones and is missing some. The data show 100,000 or so clones, roughly 84% seen once. With respect to this clone: Its antigen is not known.

Whole-study findings and limits: People who partly responded at 0.1-3.0 mg/kg had some of the least clonal expansion seen.

The sequence was collected from an adult with an advanced solid tumor such as melanoma, head and neck, liver or kidney cancer. Source: CD4+ or CD8+ T cells sorted from blood, taken in a trial of the OX40 agonist ivuxolimab.

As DNA, the CDR3 is TGCGCCAGCAGCTTGGTCGCTCCAGATACGCAGTATTTT. Protein: CASSLVAPDTQYF. This sequence joins TRBV5-1 and TRBJ2-3, with D uncertain. The CDR3 is made up of 13 amino acids. Germline values: CDR1 SGHRS, CDR2 YFSETQ. Trimming stripped 0 bases from V and 4 bases from J, with 6 bases between. The variable domain in full, completed from reference TRBV5-1 and TRBJ2-3, reads KAGVTQTPRYLIKTRGQQVTLSCSPISGHRSVSWYQQTPGQGLQFLFEYFSETQRNKGNFPGRFSGRQFSNSRSEMNVSTLELGDSALYLCASSLVAPDTQYFGPGTRLTVL.